This T cell receptor (beta chain) was recovered during a study of control samples from healthy donors and cancer patients. The repertoire was sequenced with immunoSEQ multiplex PCR; TCRdb's copy has only in-frame clones and lacks some. The repertoire holds 75,000 to 95,000 clones, with 84% as singletons. V was clipped by 5 bases and J by 4 bases; unmatched bases: 20. CDR1 and CDR2 from the germline V gene are SEHNR and FQNEAQ (reference sequence). The CDR3 has 19 amino acids. This chain links TRBV7-9 with TRBJ1-2, with 9 bases fitting TRBD1. The specimen sequenced was PBMCs. The clonotype originates from a man in his sixties or seventies with lung cancer. CDR3 bases: TGTGCCAGCAGCCAAAGACTTTCCGGGACAGGGCGACCCTCCTATGGCTACACCTTC. This gives the protein CASSQRLSGTGRPSYGYTF.